One and the same sample provided the 8 T cell receptor beta chains below, sequenced in a study of tumor-infiltrating lymphocytes in primary liver carcinoma. Priming with a constant-region primer yielded TCR beta cDNA from about 540 ng total RNA. ARM-PCR, slightly modified, supplied the TCR beta libraries through three nested multiplex PCR rounds. The first two PCR rounds used TRBV1-TRBV30 forward primers with a C-beta reverse primer, 9 to 11 cycles each. TCRdb fed the multiplex PCR reads into MiXCR, producing one record per CDR3 protein. The table records fewer than 70,000 distinct CDR3 sequences, 60% to 85% of them present only once. Without any cell sorting, roughly 20-32 mg of bulk tissue yielded co-extracted RNA and DNA. The sequencing sample was made of liver tumor tissue from sampling region 2. Subset described: tumor region T2, inferior pole. The receptors here all came from a man aged 35 to 55 with primary liver carcinoma and hepatitis B virus infection.

A remark on this clonotype: One junction end disagrees with the germline gene, perhaps due to a read error. The chain carries TRBV7-9 and TRBJ1-2, with D uncertain. CDR3 length equals 16 residues. Germline-derived CDR1 and CDR2 are SEHNR and FQNEAQ (reference sequence). CDR3 DNA sequence: TGTACCAGCAGTCCCGAGGGCAGGCTGTCCCAGTATGGCTACAGCTTC. Amino acids: CTSSPEGRLSQYGYSF.

As concerns this clonotype: In this CDR3 the conserved last residue, phenylalanine or tryptophan, is missing, so a read error is likely. The chain combines TRBV29-1 with TRBJ2-3; D is unresolved. CDR1 is SQVTM, CDR2 ANQGSEA, per germline. V lost 2 bases and J lost 6, with 6 bases in between. The CDR3 totals 11 residues. The CDR3 sequence: CSVELKDTQYL. DNA for the CDR3: TGCAGCGTTGAACTAAAGGATACGCAGTATTTA.

This clonotype was seen a single time. The conserved closing phenylalanine or tryptophan is absent in this CDR3, likely reflecting a read error. The chain has TRBV11-1 and TRBJ2-1, with 8 bases fitting TRBD2. The CDR3 covers 19 residues. The V gene's germline CDR1 is SGHAT and CDR2 FQDESV (reference sequence). The CDR3 is CGSSPPPASGFSSYNEQFL. The CDR3 DNA sequence: TGTGGTAGCAGCCCTCCCCCTGCTAGCGGGTTTAGCTCCTACAATGAGCAGTTCCTC.

On this clonotype: At one boundary the junction diverges from the germline segment, which might be a read error. The V gene is TRBV7-8, the J gene TRBJ2-3; the match to TRBD2 covers 10 bases. Looked up from germline, CDR1 is SGHVS and CDR2 is FQNEAQ. This CDR3 comprises 17 residues. The chain's CDR3 is CASSLAQAGGPHDTRYF. The CDR3 nucleotides are TGTGCCAGCAGCTTAGCCCAAGCGGGAGGGCCACATGATACGCGGTATTTT.

About this clonotype: Germline is not matched at one junction end, which may reflect a read error. This chain connects TRBV6-5 to TRBJ2-3; the match to TRBD2 covers 7 bases. The CDR3 has 17 residues. Germline V gene data show CDR1 as MNHEY and CDR2 as SVGAGI. CDR3 in amino acids: CTSHERDGRKETDTQYF. CDR3 DNA: TGTACCAGCCACGAACGGGACGGGAGGAAGGAGACAGATACGCAGTACTTT.

This clonotype was picked up one time. The chain uses TRBV11-2 and TRBJ2-2; tentative D call: TRBD2 (6 bases). The CDR3 length is 17 residues. Germline V gene sequence: CDR1 SGHAT, CDR2 FQNNGV. The CDR3 DNA follows: TGTGCTAGCTACTCAGCATTAGGAGGGGCGAACACCGGGGAGCTGTTTTTT. It specifies CASYSALGGANTGELFF.

On this clonotype itself: A read error may produce the germline difference seen at one junction end. In DNA form, the CDR3 reads TGTGCCAGCAGCTTGTACCGGCTAGTTAGTGAGCTGTTATTC. It specifies CASSLYRLVSELLF. The chain carries TRBV11-2 and TRBJ2-1; D remains unclear. CDR1 and CDR2 (germline): SGHAT, FQNNGV. The CDR3 totals 14 residues. The entire variable domain, with the rest obtained from reference TRBV11-2 and TRBJ2-1, is as follows: EAGVAQSPRYKIIEKRQSVAFWCNPISGHATLYWYQQILGQGPKLLIQFQNNGVVDDSQLPKDRFSAERLKGVDSTLKIQPAKLEDSAVYLCASSLYRLVSELLFGPGTRLTVL.

With respect to this clonotype: It differs at one base from a far larger clone, so likely a read error. V gene TRBV11-2 combines with J gene TRBJ2-1; possible D gene TRBD2, 6 bases. Germline loops: CDR1 SGHAT, CDR2 FQNNGV. CDR3 length equals 15 residues. The V gene lost 5 bases and the J gene lost 1 base, with 12 bases spanning the gap. The CDR3 protein is CASSPGTYSYNEQFF. The CDR3 DNA reads TGTGCCAGCAGCCCCGGGACTTATTCCTACAATGAGCAGTTCTTC.